This T cell receptor (beta chain) originates from a study of control samples from healthy donors and cancer patients. Some clones are missing from TCRdb's copy, which holds only in-frame ones; the method was immunoSEQ multiplex PCR. The table has 100,000 to 150,000 clones, roughly 91% seen once. Trimming cost V 5 bases and J 4 bases; bases outside gene matches: 5. Germline-derived CDR1 and CDR2 are MNHEY and SVGEGT. CDR3 length equals 14 residues. This clonotype originated in a man aged 50-59 years with head and neck cancer. The chain has TRBV6-2 or TRBV6-3 and TRBJ2-3; 8 nucleotides line up with TRBD1. Sequencing was performed on PBMCs. The CDR3 DNA is TGTGCCAGCAGTGACGGACAGGGCCCAGATACGCAGTATTTT. Translation gives CASSDGQGPDTQYF.